This T cell receptor (beta chain) comes out of a study of T cell repertoires in cytomegalovirus infection. This clonotype has just a few counts. Its antigen is not identified. CDR1 is SGHVS and CDR2 is FNYEAQ in the germline V gene. The CDR3 sequence is 16 residues long. V lost 5 bases to trimming and J lost 4 bases, with 17 bases between them. Regarding the study as a whole: Carriage of CMV together with the relevant HLA was identifiable through cumulative public TCR beta family frequency.

TCRdb recomputed calls from the reads with MiXCR, one row per CDR3 protein. This sample has 650,000 to 900,000 distinct CDR3 sequences, with about 28% found just once. The chain carries TRBV7-6 and TRBJ2-2, with D perhaps matching TRBD1 or TRBD2 (6 bases each). The material was cultured CD8+ T cells from PBMCs, obtained from culture after CMV antigen stimulation. This sequence originates from a human donor in good health (CMV status not recorded). Some clones in this sample may be carry-over from other donors' samples. CDR3 nucleotides: TGTGCCAGCAGCCATAGAAGGGGGGAGGTCACCGGGGAGCTGTTTTTT. It translates to CASSHRRGEVTGELFF.